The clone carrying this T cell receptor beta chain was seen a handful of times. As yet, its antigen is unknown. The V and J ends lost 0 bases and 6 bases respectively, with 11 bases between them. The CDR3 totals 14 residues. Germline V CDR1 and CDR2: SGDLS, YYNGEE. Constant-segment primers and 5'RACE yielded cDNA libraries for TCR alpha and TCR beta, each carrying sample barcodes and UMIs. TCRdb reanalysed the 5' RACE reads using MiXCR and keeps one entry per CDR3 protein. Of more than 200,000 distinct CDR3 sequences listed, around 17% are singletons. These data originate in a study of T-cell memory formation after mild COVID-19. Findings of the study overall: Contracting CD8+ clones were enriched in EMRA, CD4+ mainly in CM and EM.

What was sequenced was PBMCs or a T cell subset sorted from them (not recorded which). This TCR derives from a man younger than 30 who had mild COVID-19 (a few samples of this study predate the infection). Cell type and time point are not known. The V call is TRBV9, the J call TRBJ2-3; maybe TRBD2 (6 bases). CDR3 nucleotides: TGTGCCAGCAGCGTAGACCCGGGAGCGGATACGCAGTATTTT. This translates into CASSVDPGADTQYF. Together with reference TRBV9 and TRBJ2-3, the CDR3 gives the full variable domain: DSGVTQTPKHLITATGQRVTLRCSPRSGDLSVYWYQQSLDQGLQFLIQYYNGEERAKGNILERFSAQQFPDLHSELNLSSLELGDSALYFCASSVDPGADTQYFGPGTRLTVL.